This T cell receptor beta chain was sequenced in a study of cytomegalovirus exposure and HLA in healthy donors. Broader study findings: Earlier analysis found most TCR beta V segments productive about 87% or about 30% of the time.

About this clone itself: Its antigen is as yet unknown.

PCR involved 60 Vbeta and 13 Jbeta primers. Clones were sequenced by immunoSEQ multiplex PCR, and TCRdb holds only the in-frame ones, with some missing. Of a few hundred thousand clones listed, roughly 80% were seen once; the top ten hold less than 3.5%. V shed 3 bases and J 1 base; nucleotides not matched to a gene: 1. Looked up from germline, CDR1 is SGHKS and CDR2 is YYEKEE (reference sequence). This CDR3 is 16 amino acids long. Sequences were obtained from PBMCs. The V gene is TRBV5-5, the J gene TRBJ2-5, with 15 bases identical to TRBD2. The sequence was obtained from a young woman in good health and CMV-seronegative. CDR3 amino acids: CASSWGLAGGQETQYF. Here the CDR3 DNA reads TGTGCCAGCAGCTGGGGACTAGCGGGGGGCCAAGAGACCCAGTACTTC.